This T cell receptor beta chain was profiled in a study of control samples from healthy donors and cancer patients. Assay: immunoSEQ multiplex PCR; the TCRdb copy retains only in-frame clones and omits some. Among fewer than 200,000 clones listed, just over 95% were seen once. The CDR3 contains 16 residues. In germline, CDR1 is SEHNR, CDR2 FQNEAQ (reference sequence). With 5 bases clipped from V and 3 bases from J, the junction kept 11 bases outside the gene matches. The TCR comes from a woman in her 30s in good health. The sample taken for sequencing was blood. The chain is built from TRBV7-9 and TRBJ2-3; TRBD2 matches 7 bases. This CDR3 is CASSPGLELRTDTQYF. For the CDR3, the DNA is TGTGCCAGCAGCCCAGGACTAGAATTGAGGACAGATACGCAGTATTTT. The full variable domain, in which reference TRBV7-9 and TRBJ2-3 provide the parts outside the CDR3, is DTGVSQNPRHKITKRGQNVTFRCDPISEHNRLYWYRQTLGQGPEFLTYFQNEAQLEKSRLLSDRFSAERPKGSFSTLEIQRTEQGDSAMYLCASSPGLELRTDTQYFGPGTRLTVL.